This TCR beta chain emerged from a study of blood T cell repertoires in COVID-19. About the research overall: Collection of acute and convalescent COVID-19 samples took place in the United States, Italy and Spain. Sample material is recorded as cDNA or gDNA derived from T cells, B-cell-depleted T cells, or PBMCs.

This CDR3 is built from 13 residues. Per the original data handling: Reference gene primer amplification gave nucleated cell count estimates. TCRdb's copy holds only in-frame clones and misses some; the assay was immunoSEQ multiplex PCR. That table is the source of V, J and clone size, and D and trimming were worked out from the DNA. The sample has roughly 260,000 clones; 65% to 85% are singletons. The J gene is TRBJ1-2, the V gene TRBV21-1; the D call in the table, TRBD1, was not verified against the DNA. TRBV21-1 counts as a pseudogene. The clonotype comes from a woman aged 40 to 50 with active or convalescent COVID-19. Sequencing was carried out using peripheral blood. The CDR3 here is CASRDTDIDGYTF. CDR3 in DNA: TGTGCCAGCCGGGACACCGACATCGATGGCTACACCTTC.